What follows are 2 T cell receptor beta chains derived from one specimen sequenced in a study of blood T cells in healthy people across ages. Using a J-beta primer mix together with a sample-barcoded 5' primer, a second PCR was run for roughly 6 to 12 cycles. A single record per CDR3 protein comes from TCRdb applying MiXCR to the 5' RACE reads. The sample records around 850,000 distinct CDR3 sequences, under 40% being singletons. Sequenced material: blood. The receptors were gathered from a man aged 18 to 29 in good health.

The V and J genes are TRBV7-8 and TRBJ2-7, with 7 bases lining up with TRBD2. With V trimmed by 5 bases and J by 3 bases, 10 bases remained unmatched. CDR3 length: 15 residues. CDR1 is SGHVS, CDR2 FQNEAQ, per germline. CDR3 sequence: CASSLDSGTIYEQYF. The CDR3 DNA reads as TGTGCCAGCAGCCTAGACTCCGGGACTATCTACGAGCAGTACTTC.

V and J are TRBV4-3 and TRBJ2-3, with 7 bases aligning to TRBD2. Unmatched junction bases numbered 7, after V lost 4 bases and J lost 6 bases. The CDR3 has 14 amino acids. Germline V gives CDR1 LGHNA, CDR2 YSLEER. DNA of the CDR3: TGCGCCAGCAGCCGTTTAGGGGAGGGGGATACGCAGTATTTT. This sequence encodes CASSRLGEGDTQYF.